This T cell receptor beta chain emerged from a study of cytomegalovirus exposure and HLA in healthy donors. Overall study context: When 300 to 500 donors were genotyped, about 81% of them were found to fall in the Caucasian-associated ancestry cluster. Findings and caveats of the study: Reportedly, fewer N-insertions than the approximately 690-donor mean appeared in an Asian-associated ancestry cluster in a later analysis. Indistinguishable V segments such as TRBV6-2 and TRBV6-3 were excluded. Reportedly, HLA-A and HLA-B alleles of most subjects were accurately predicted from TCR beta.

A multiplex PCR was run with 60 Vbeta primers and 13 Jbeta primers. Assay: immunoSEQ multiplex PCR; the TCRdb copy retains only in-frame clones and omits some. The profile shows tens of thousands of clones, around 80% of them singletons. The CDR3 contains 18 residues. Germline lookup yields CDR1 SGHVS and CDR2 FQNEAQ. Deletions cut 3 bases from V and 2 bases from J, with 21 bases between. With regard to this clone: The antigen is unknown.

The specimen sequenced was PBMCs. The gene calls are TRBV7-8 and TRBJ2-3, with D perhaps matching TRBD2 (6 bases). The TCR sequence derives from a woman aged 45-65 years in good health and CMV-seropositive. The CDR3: CASSFPPIRDSDTDTQYF. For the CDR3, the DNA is TGTGCCAGCAGCTTCCCTCCCATCCGGGACTCAGACACAGATACGCAGTATTTT. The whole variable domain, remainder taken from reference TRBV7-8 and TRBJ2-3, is GAGVSQSPRYKVAKRGQDVALRCDPISGHVSLFWYQQALGQGPEFLTYFQNEAQLDKSGLPSDRFFAERPEGSVSTLKIQRTQQEDSAVYLCASSFPPIRDSDTDTQYFGPGTRLTVL.